Below are 2 T cell receptor beta chains sequenced from a single sample in a study of cytomegalovirus exposure and HLA in healthy donors. The PCR had 60 Vbeta and 13 Jbeta primers. Libraries were prepared by immunoSEQ multiplex PCR; TCRdb keeps only in-frame clonotypes and omits some of them. This sample carries about 150,000 clones, approximately 80% of them seen once, and the ten largest clones take roughly 4.2%. The material sequenced was PBMCs. Every receptor here comes from a woman between 40 and 50 years old in good health and CMV-seronegative.

The V call is TRBV29-1, the J call TRBJ1-4, with TRBD1 as a possible D gene (5 bases). The V end lost 7 bases, the J end lost 1 base, and 10 bases lay between the germline ends. The CDR3 extends over 13 amino acids. Germline CDR1 SQVTM, CDR2 ANQGSEA. The CDR3 region is CSAYDRTNEKLFF. The DNA of the CDR3 is TGCAGCGCGTACGACAGAACTAATGAAAAACTGTTTTTT.

This chain uses TRBV9 with TRBJ1-1; 8 positions agree with TRBD1. The CDR3 contains 16 residues. Looked up from germline, CDR1 is SGDLS and CDR2 is YYNGEE. J was trimmed by 2 bases and V by 2 bases; bases with no gene match: 8. CDR3 sequence reads: CASSVSNRGDNTEAFF. CDR3 nucleotide sequence: TGTGCCAGCAGCGTGTCTAACAGGGGGGATAACACTGAAGCTTTCTTT. The variable domain in full, completed from reference TRBV9 and TRBJ1-1, reads DSGVTQTPKHLITATGQRVTLRCSPRSGDLSVYWYQQSLDQGLQFLIQYYNGEERAKGNILERFSAQQFPDLHSELNLSSLELGDSALYFCASSVSNRGDNTEAFFGQGTRLTVV.